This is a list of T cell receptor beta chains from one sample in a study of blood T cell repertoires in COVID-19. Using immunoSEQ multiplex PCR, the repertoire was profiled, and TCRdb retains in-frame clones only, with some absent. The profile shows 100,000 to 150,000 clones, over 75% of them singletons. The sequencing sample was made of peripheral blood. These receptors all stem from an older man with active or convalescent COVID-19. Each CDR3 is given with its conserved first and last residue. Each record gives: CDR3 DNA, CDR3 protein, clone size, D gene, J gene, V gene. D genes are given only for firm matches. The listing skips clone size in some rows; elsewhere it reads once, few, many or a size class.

DNA: TGTGCCAGCAGCAAAGCCAGCGGTCCGAACACCGGGGAGCTGTTTTTT
CDR3: CASSKASGPNTGELFF
size: NA
D: NA
J: TRBJ2-2
V: TRBV9

DNA: TGTGCCAGCTCGGCTCGCTACGAGCAGTACTTC
CDR3: CASSARYEQYF
size: NA
D: NA
J: TRBJ2-7
V: TRBV18

DNA: TGTGCCACCAGCAGAGAACAGGGGGCTTCACCCCTCCACTTT
CDR3: CATSREQGASPLHF
size: NA
D: TRBD1
J: TRBJ1-6
V: TRBV15

DNA: TGTGCCACCAGTGATACGCAGGGGTGGTCCGGTACGCAGTATTTT
CDR3: CATSDTQGWSGTQYF
size: NA
D: NA
J: TRBJ2-3
V: TRBV24-1

DNA: TGTGCCAGCAGGCCCCTCAGGGGAGAAGAGACCCAGTACTTC
CDR3: CASRPLRGEETQYF
size: NA
D: NA
J: TRBJ2-5
V: TRBV28

DNA: TGTGCCAGCTCACTCCCCCCTAGCGGGATCACAGATACGCAGTATTTT
CDR3: CASSLPPSGITDTQYF
size: NA
D: TRBD2
J: TRBJ2-3
V: TRBV18

DNA: TGTGCCGTTGGTCGAGCGGGGGGGACCTACGAGCAGTACTTC
CDR3: CAVGRAGGTYEQYF
size: few
D: TRBD2
J: TRBJ2-7
V: TRBV27

DNA: TGTGCCAGCTCACCGAACAGGGATGTTTCACCTGAAGCTTTCTTT
CDR3: CASSPNRDVSPEAFF
size: NA
D: NA
J: TRBJ1-1
V: TRBV18

DNA: TGTGCCAGTAGTATCGTTCAGGTGAGTCAGCCCCAGCATTTT
CDR3: CASSIVQVSQPQHF
size: few
D: NA
J: TRBJ1-5
V: TRBV19

DNA: TGTGCCAGCAGCATCCAACTAGCGCCAGACTTC
CDR3: CASSIQLAPDF
size: NA
D: TRBD2
J: TRBJ2-5
V: TRBV7-9

DNA: TGTGCTAGTGGTTTCGGACAGCCCGGCTCCTACGAGCAGTACTTC
CDR3: CASGFGQPGSYEQYF
size: NA
D: NA
J: TRBJ2-7
V: TRBV12-5

DNA: TGTGCCAGCAGCTTAAGGGGCCTTGGGGCTGGGGAGACCCAGTACTTC
CDR3: CASSLRGLGAGETQYF
size: NA
D: NA
J: TRBJ2-5
V: TRBV13

DNA: TGTGCCAGCAGCCAAGTTTCAAGGGGTCGGAGGGAAGAGACCCAGTACTTC
CDR3: CASSQVSRGRREETQYF
size: NA
D: NA
J: TRBJ2-5
V: TRBV4-2

DNA: TGTGCCAGCAGTCGAGGACTGGCCTACGAGCAGTACTTC
CDR3: CASSRGLAYEQYF
size: NA
D: NA
J: TRBJ2-7
V: TRBV12-3/TRBV12-4

DNA: TGCGCCAGCGGACAGGGGGGGAACACTGAAGCTTTCTTT
CDR3: CASGQGGNTEAFF
size: NA
D: TRBD1
J: TRBJ1-1
V: TRBV5-1

DNA: TGTGCCAGCAGTTTAGGGGGCGGGAATCAGCCCCAGCATTTT
CDR3: CASSLGGGNQPQHF
size: NA
D: NA
J: TRBJ1-5
V: TRBV27

DNA: TGTGCCAGTAGTTTAGGACAGGGATGGGGAACTGAAGCTTTCTTT
CDR3: CASSLGQGWGTEAFF
size: few
D: TRBD1
J: TRBJ1-1
V: TRBV19

DNA: TGTGCCAGCAGCTCCGGGGCGGGAGGAAACACCATATATTTT
CDR3: CASSSGAGGNTIYF
size: NA
D: NA
J: TRBJ1-3
V: TRBV7-9